This is a list of T cell receptor beta chains from one sample in a study of blood T cell repertoires in COVID-19. The method was immunoSEQ multiplex PCR; TCRdb's version includes in-frame clones alone and lacks a portion of them. The table records fewer than 100,000 clones, 88% of them present only once. Sample: peripheral blood. These TCRs come from a human donor in a cohort sampled during active COVID-19. CDR3s include the opening cysteine and the closing phenylalanine or tryptophan. Each record gives: CDR3 length, D gene, V gene, J gene, CDR3 protein. A D gene is named only where the DNA matches it firmly.

CDR3 length: 18
D gene: TRBD1
V gene: TRBV3-1/TRBV3-2
J gene: TRBJ2-5
CDR3 protein: CASSQDRRQGVQRGTQYF

CDR3 length: 17
D gene: .
V gene: TRBV6-1
J gene: TRBJ2-3
CDR3 protein: CASSGRGWISSTDTQYF

CDR3 length: 15
D gene: .
V gene: TRBV6-1
J gene: TRBJ1-4
CDR3 protein: CASSESQATNEKLFF

CDR3 length: 13
D gene: .
V gene: TRBV19
J gene: TRBJ1-1
CDR3 protein: CASSPRETRNPFF

CDR3 length: 14
D gene: .
V gene: TRBV4-3
J gene: TRBJ1-5
CDR3 protein: CASSQAISNQPQHF

CDR3 length: 16
D gene: .
V gene: TRBV6-2/TRBV6-3
J gene: TRBJ1-2
CDR3 protein: CASSYGATIVSNGYTF

CDR3 length: 14
D gene: .
V gene: TRBV7-2
J gene: TRBJ1-2
CDR3 protein: CASRNFTGNYGYTF

CDR3 length: 17
D gene: TRBD1
V gene: TRBV28
J gene: TRBJ2-1
CDR3 protein: CASKRGTGGATYNEQFF

CDR3 length: 14
D gene: TRBD2
V gene: TRBV6-1
J gene: TRBJ2-1
CDR3 protein: CASSEIGTRNEQFF

CDR3 length: 14
D gene: .
V gene: TRBV7-9
J gene: TRBJ2-7
CDR3 protein: CASSPNREDYEQYF

CDR3 length: 14
D gene: .
V gene: TRBV19
J gene: TRBJ2-7
CDR3 protein: CASSIQGKGYEQYF

CDR3 length: 15
D gene: TRBD2
V gene: TRBV27
J gene: TRBJ2-3
CDR3 protein: CASSPAGGGTDTQYF

CDR3 length: 17
D gene: TRBD2
V gene: TRBV5-4
J gene: TRBJ2-1
CDR3 protein: CASSIVGAGGTYNEQFF

CDR3 length: 13
D gene: TRBD1
V gene: TRBV11-2
J gene: TRBJ1-2
CDR3 protein: CASSLEGGAGYTF

CDR3 length: 13
D gene: .
V gene: TRBV6-5
J gene: TRBJ2-1
CDR3 protein: CASSLDYYNEQFF

CDR3 length: 14
D gene: .
V gene: TRBV5-1
J gene: TRBJ1-1
CDR3 protein: CASSLEDSMSEAFF

CDR3 length: 13
D gene: .
V gene: TRBV6-1
J gene: TRBJ2-5
CDR3 protein: CASSELRRETQYF

CDR3 length: 14
D gene: .
V gene: TRBV9
J gene: TRBJ1-1
CDR3 protein: CASSRDRGDTEAFF

CDR3 length: 16
D gene: TRBD1
V gene: TRBV19
J gene: TRBJ1-6
CDR3 protein: CASRPGGAGLYSPLHF

CDR3 length: 17
D gene: .
V gene: TRBV30
J gene: TRBJ1-3
CDR3 protein: CAWSRALSGNSGNTIYF

CDR3 length: 17
D gene: TRBD2
V gene: TRBV6-1
J gene: TRBJ2-2
CDR3 protein: CASSDPRGRARTGELFF

CDR3 length: 15
D gene: .
V gene: TRBV7-2
J gene: TRBJ2-1
CDR3 protein: CASRLGRAEYNEQFF

CDR3 length: 16
D gene: TRBD1
V gene: TRBV4-3
J gene: TRBJ2-7
CDR3 protein: CASSQNTGGFLYEQYF

CDR3 length: 15
D gene: TRBD2
V gene: TRBV15
J gene: TRBJ2-1
CDR3 protein: CATSRGGVSYNEQFF

CDR3 length: 15
D gene: TRBD1
V gene: TRBV5-4
J gene: TRBJ1-3
CDR3 protein: CASSSNRGPGNTIYF

CDR3 length: 15
D gene: TRBD1
V gene: TRBV19
J gene: TRBJ1-5
CDR3 protein: CASTTLGQGDGPQHF

CDR3 length: 15
D gene: TRBD1
V gene: TRBV11-2
J gene: TRBJ1-2
CDR3 protein: CASSPGTGRLGGYTF

CDR3 length: 16
D gene: TRBD1
V gene: TRBV24-1
J gene: TRBJ2-7
CDR3 protein: CAIHRDRGFTSYEQYF

CDR3 length: 13
D gene: .
V gene: TRBV18
J gene: TRBJ1-4
CDR3 protein: CASSTKANEKLFF

CDR3 length: 16
D gene: TRBD2
V gene: TRBV18
J gene: TRBJ2-1
CDR3 protein: CASSPRTSGENNEQFF

CDR3 length: 14
D gene: TRBD2
V gene: TRBV7-9
J gene: TRBJ2-5
CDR3 protein: CASSSFGLAETQYF

CDR3 length: 16
D gene: .
V gene: TRBV4-3
J gene: TRBJ2-3
CDR3 protein: CASSQYMGGLGDTQYF

CDR3 length: 13
D gene: .
V gene: TRBV18
J gene: TRBJ1-2
CDR3 protein: CASSRDENYGYTF

CDR3 length: 16
D gene: TRBD2
V gene: TRBV7-7
J gene: TRBJ2-2
CDR3 protein: CASSLGASGTTGELFF

CDR3 length: 12
D gene: TRBD1
V gene: TRBV12-3/TRBV12-4
J gene: TRBJ2-1
CDR3 protein: CASSFDRAEQFF

CDR3 length: 14
D gene: TRBD1
V gene: TRBV5-4
J gene: TRBJ2-7
CDR3 protein: CASSLNRGTYEQYF

CDR3 length: 14
D gene: TRBD1
V gene: TRBV9
J gene: TRBJ2-3
CDR3 protein: CASRQGYDTDTQYF

CDR3 length: 16
D gene: .
V gene: TRBV27
J gene: TRBJ2-3
CDR3 protein: CASSFGAVAAADTQYF

CDR3 length: 12
D gene: .
V gene: TRBV12-3/TRBV12-4
J gene: TRBJ2-3
CDR3 protein: CASSASADTQYF

CDR3 length: 11
D gene: .
V gene: TRBV7-2
J gene: TRBJ2-5
CDR3 protein: CASSFLETQYF